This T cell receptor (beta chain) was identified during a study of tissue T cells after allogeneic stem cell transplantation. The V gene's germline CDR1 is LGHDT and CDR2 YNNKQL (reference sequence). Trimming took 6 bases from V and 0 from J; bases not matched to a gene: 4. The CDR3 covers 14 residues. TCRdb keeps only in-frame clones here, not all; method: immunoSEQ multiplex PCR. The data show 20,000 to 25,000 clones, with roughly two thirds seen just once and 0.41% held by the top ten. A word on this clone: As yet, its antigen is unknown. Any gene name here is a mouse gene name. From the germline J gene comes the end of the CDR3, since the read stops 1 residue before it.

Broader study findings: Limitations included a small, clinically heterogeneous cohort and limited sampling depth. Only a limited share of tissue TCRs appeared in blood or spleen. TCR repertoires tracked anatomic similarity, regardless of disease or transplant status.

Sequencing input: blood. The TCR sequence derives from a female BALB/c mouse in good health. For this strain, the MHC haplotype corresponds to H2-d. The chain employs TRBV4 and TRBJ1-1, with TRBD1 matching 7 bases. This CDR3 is CASRRQGPNTEVFF. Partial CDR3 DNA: TGTGCCAGCAGGCGACAGGGACCAAACACAGAAGTCTTC.